These 29 T cell receptor beta chains share one sample of origin, sequenced in a study of cytomegalovirus exposure and HLA in healthy donors. Primers for the PCR totalled 60 Vbeta and 13 Jbeta. Assay: immunoSEQ multiplex PCR; the TCRdb copy retains only in-frame clones and omits some. The data show about 110,000 clones, around four fifths seen once. The specimen was PBMCs. The origin of the receptors is a man aged 25 to 40 in good health and CMV-seropositive.

This sequence joins TRBV6-5 and TRBJ2-1, with D maybe TRBD2 (5 bases). Deletions cut 10 bases from V and 2 bases from J, with 15 bases between. This CDR3 spans 14 amino acids. Per germline, CDR1 MNHEY and CDR2 SVGAGI. For the CDR3, the DNA is TGTGCCATTAAGAGGGCACAAACCTACAATGAGCAGTTCTTC. This encodes CAIKRAQTYNEQFF.

The chain joins TRBV9 to TRBJ2-1; 9 bases are shared with TRBD2. After removal of 0 bases from V and 6 bases from J, the junction contained 4 bases not matched to a gene. CDR3 length: 15 residues. The germline gives CDR1 SGDLS, CDR2 YYNGEE. This CDR3 is CASSVGRGGTNEQFF. The CDR3 DNA sequence: TGTGCCAGCAGCGTAGGGCGGGGGGGCACCAATGAGCAGTTCTTC.

The chain combines TRBV19 with TRBJ2-7, with TRBD1 identical over 9 bases. The V gene end was trimmed by 5 bases and the J gene end by 2 bases; junction bases not matched to a gene: 13. The CDR3 length is 17 residues. CDR1 and CDR2 from the germline V gene are LNHDA and SQIVND (reference sequence). The CDR3 region has the DNA TGTGCCAGTAGTGAGCCGGGACAGGGACCCCACCCCTACGAGCAGTACTTC. Its translation: CASSEPGQGPHPYEQYF. The full variable domain, its missing parts supplied by reference TRBV19 and TRBJ2-7, is DGGITQSPKYLFRKEGQNVTLSCEQNLNHDAMYWYRQDPGQGLRLIYYSQIVNDFQKGDIAEGYSVSREKKESFPLTVTSAQKNPTAFYLCASSEPGQGPHPYEQYFGPGTRLTVT.

V usage is TRBV5-6 and J usage is TRBJ2-7; TRBD2 matches 12 bases. The CDR3 is 15 residues long. Germline assignment: CDR1 SGHDT and CDR2 YYEEEE. V shed 0 bases, J shed 7 bases, and the junction held 5 bases outside the gene matches. CDR3 loop: CASSLGTSGVVEQYF. The CDR3 DNA reads TGTGCCAGCAGCTTGGGGACTAGCGGGGTAGTTGAGCAGTACTTC. The full variable domain, with the rest looked up from reference TRBV5-6 and TRBJ2-7, is DAGVTQSPTHLIKTRGQQVTLRCSPKSGHDTVSWYQQALGQGPQFIFQYYEEEERQRGNFPDRFSGHQFPNYSSELNVNALLLGDSALYLCASSLGTSGVVEQYFGPGTRLTVT.

This chain uses TRBV5-6 with TRBJ1-2, with 10 bases that match TRBD1. Germline values: CDR1 SGHDT, CDR2 YYEEEE. V shed 0 bases and J 7 bases; nucleotides not matched to a gene: 6. CDR3 size: 15 residues. In DNA form, the CDR3 reads TGTGCCAGCAGCTTGGACGTGTGGACAGGGGGTGGCTACACCTTC. Encoded protein: CASSLDVWTGGGYTF.

The chain couples TRBV7-3 to TRBJ2-2; TRBD2 might be the D (6 bases). The CDR3 sequence is 14 residues long. Trimming left V 5 bases short and J 3 bases short, with 10 bases between. Germline V gene data show CDR1 as SGHTA and CDR2 as FQGTGA. The chain's CDR3 is CASSLGGDTGELFF. The CDR3 region has the DNA TGTGCCAGCAGCCTCGGGGGAGACACCGGGGAGCTGTTTTTT.

This clone was counted between two and nine times. The chain carries TRBV7-8 and TRBJ1-2, with a possible D match to TRBD1 (6 bases). The CDR3 consists of 16 residues. The V end lost 5 bases, the J end lost 1 base, and 17 bases lay between the germline ends. The germline V gene encodes CDR1 SGHVS and CDR2 FQNEAQ. CDR3 bases: TGTGCCAGCAGCCTGGACAAACTGGACAGTAACTATGGCTACACCTTC. It codes for CASSLDKLDSNYGYTF.

The table lists this clone with a count of one. The V gene is TRBV21-1, the J gene TRBJ1-5. TRBV21-1 is classified as a pseudogene. The CDR3 extends over 16 amino acids. The CDR3 DNA reads TGTGCCAGCAGCACCCACGGCGGGGGCCTCAATCAGCCCCAGCATTTT. Translated: CASSTHGGGLNQPQHF.

In its sample, this clone was seen once. This chain links TRBV11-2 with TRBJ2-1, with D uncertain. Germline assignment: CDR1 SGHAT and CDR2 FQNNGV. CDR3 length: 16 amino acids. V was pared by 2 bases and J by 5 bases, with 16 bases between. The CDR3 DNA is TGTGCCAGCAGCTTACACCCGACGAGGCCCCACAATGAGCAGTTCTTC. It translates to CASSLHPTRPHNEQFF.

The V and J genes are TRBV30 and TRBJ1-1; TRBD1 matches at 8 bases. The CDR3 length is 13 residues. V trimming: 0 bases; J trimming: 5 bases; junction bases outside the gene matches: 2. Germline V gene data show CDR1 as GTSNPN and CDR2 as SVGIG (reference sequence). CDR3 DNA sequence: TGTGCCTGGAGTGTAAGGACAGGGACTGAAGCTTTCTTT. It is translated as CAWSVRTGTEAFF.

The chain recombines TRBV14 with TRBJ2-5; 8 nucleotides agree with TRBD1. Losses at the gene ends were 3 bases for V and 0 bases for J; bases not matched to a gene: 3. CDR1 SGHDN and CDR2 FVKESK come from the germline V gene. The length of the CDR3 is 15 residues. Written as DNA, the CDR3 is TGTGCCAGCAGCCAGGGACAGGCACACCAAGAGACCCAGTACTTC. This sequence encodes CASSQGQAHQETQYF.

The rearrangement links TRBV9 to TRBJ1-2; 8 bases match TRBD1. Looked up from germline, CDR1 is SGDLS and CDR2 is YYNGEE. The junction had 7 bases not matched to a gene; V was cut back by 3 bases and J by 6 bases. This CDR3 is 14 amino acids long. CDR3 DNA: TGTGCCAGCAGCGGAGGGACAGGAAGGGATGGCTACACCTTC. Translated: CASSGGTGRDGYTF.

This clone was seen a few times. This chain joins TRBV6-5 and TRBJ2-7; D might be TRBD1 (6 bases). The CDR3 extends over 15 amino acids. V gave up 6 bases and J gave up 3 bases, with 18 bases separating them. The germline V gene encodes CDR1 MNHEY and CDR2 SVGAGI. CDR3 protein: CASSRDQDSYYEQYF. The CDR3 DNA reads as TGTGCCAGCAGCCGCGATCAGGACAGCTACTACGAGCAGTACTTC.

The chain employs TRBV21-1 and TRBJ1-5; the table's D call TRBD1 went unverified against the DNA. TRBV21-1 is a pseudogene segment. This CDR3 spans 15 amino acids. CDR3 in DNA: TGTGCCAGCAGCAAAGCCGACAGGGTCAATCAGCCCCAGCATTTT. Encoded protein: CASSKADRVNQPQHF.

The J gene is TRBJ1-1, the V gene TRBV5-1, with TRBD1 matching over 7 bases. Looked up from germline, CDR1 is SGHRS and CDR2 is YFSETQ. The CDR3 loop spans 15 amino acids. Unmatched junction bases numbered 3, after V lost 0 bases and J lost 1 base. CDR3 in DNA: TGCGCCAGCAGCTTGGCCCCAGGGGGGAACACTGAAGCTTTCTTT. Translating gives CASSLAPGGNTEAFF.

This clone was seen once. Sequence at one end of the junction differs from germline and may be a read error. The chain carries TRBV10-3 and TRBJ1-5; a weak D match, TRBD1 (5 bases). The germline CDR1 and CDR2 sequences are ENHRY and SYGVKD. The CDR3 is 16 residues long. CDR3 amino acids: CASSSRQPVSNQPQHF. DNA for the CDR3: TGTGCCAGCAGTTCCCGACAGCCGGTTAGCAATCAGCCCCAGCATTTT.

V gene TRBV30 combines with J gene TRBJ2-2; 9 bases are shared with TRBD2. After removal of 4 bases from V and 7 bases from J, the junction contained 4 bases not matched to a gene. The CDR3 has 13 amino acids. From germline, CDR1 is GTSNPN and CDR2 SVGIG (reference sequence). CDR3 region: CAWTGLAGGELFF. In DNA form, the CDR3 reads TGTGCCTGGACGGGACTAGCTGGCGGGGAGCTGTTTTTT.

CDR3 residues: CASSGGNLTEAFF. The CDR3 DNA follows: TGCGCCAGCAGTGGAGGCAATCTGACTGAAGCTTTCTTT. The chain couples TRBV10-2 to TRBJ1-1; D remains ambiguous. The CDR3 has 13 residues. The V end was cut by 4 bases, the J end by 5 bases, with 11 bases between. Per the germline V gene, CDR1 is WSHSY and CDR2 is SAAADI.

This chain links TRBV7-3 with TRBJ2-1; perhaps TRBD2 as D (6 bases). Germline CDR1 reads SGHTA; CDR2 reads FQGTGA. The CDR3 sequence is 15 residues long. V lost 2 bases, J lost 3 bases, and 11 bases lay in between. The CDR3 DNA follows: TGTGCCAGCAGCTTATTACCGGGGGACTACAATGAGCAGTTCTTC. Protein: CASSLLPGDYNEQFF.

The chain has TRBV6-8 and TRBJ1-5, with D possibly being TRBD1 (6 bases). From germline, CDR1 is MNHGY and CDR2 SAAAGT. The CDR3 loop spans 14 amino acids. V was cut by 4 bases and J by 5 bases, with 12 bases left in between. CDR3 nucleotides: TGTGCCAGCAGTTTCCTGGACAGTCATCAGCCCCAGCATTTT. Residues: CASSFLDSHQPQHF.

This rearrangement joins TRBV5-1 to TRBJ2-3, with D perhaps TRBD1 (5 bases). Germline-derived CDR1 and CDR2 are SGHRS and YFSETQ. The CDR3 has 14 amino acids. The V end was cut by 0 bases, the J end by 5 bases, with 10 bases between. CDR3 residues: CASSLAAREDTQYF. In DNA, the CDR3 is TGCGCCAGCAGCTTGGCGGCCAGGGAAGATACGCAGTATTTT.

The chain carries TRBV19 and TRBJ1-5; D perhaps matches TRBD1 (5 bases). Germline lookup yields CDR1 LNHDA and CDR2 SQIVND (reference sequence). The ends were cut back, 8 bases at V and 6 bases at J, with 20 bases in the middle. There are 15 residues in the CDR3. CDR3 in amino acids: CASLEGGAPSQPQHF. Written as DNA, the CDR3 is TGTGCCAGTCTTGAGGGAGGGGCCCCAAGTCAGCCCCAGCATTTT.

The count of this clone is one. In DNA, the CDR3 is TGTGCCAGCAGTTTCGGACTAGCGGGGGGACCCGGGGAGCTGTTTTTT. Protein product: CASSFGLAGGPGELFF. This chain uses TRBV6-5 with TRBJ2-2, with 14 bases that match TRBD2. Germline loops: CDR1 MNHEY, CDR2 SVGAGI. Germline trimming cut 4 bases from V and 6 bases from J; bases unmatched to any gene: 4. The CDR3 consists of 16 residues.

The CDR3, as DNA: TGCGCCAGCAGCCATCGACAGGGGACAGATACGCAGTATTTT. It specifies CASSHRQGTDTQYF. This chain uses TRBV4-1 with TRBJ2-3; 8 bases agree with TRBD1. There are 14 residues in the CDR3. The germline gives CDR1 MGHRA, CDR2 YSYEKL. V was pared by 3 bases and J by 3 bases, with 2 bases of the junction left unmatched.

Only one count was recorded for this clone. The chain employs TRBV29-1 and TRBJ2-5, with 9 bases that match TRBD2. The DNA end lines up better with TRBJ2-7; the J call may be wrong. Germline CDR1 reads SQVTM; CDR2 reads ANQGSEA. The CDR3 extends over 13 amino acids. The CDR3 loop is CSVMTSGAYEQYF. DNA of the CDR3: TGCAGCGTTATGACTAGCGGAGCCTACGAGCAGTACTTC.

Written as DNA, the CDR3 is TGTGCCAGCAGCCTCCGGGGGTTCACTGAAGCTTTCTTT. This encodes CASSLRGFTEAFF. The chain employs TRBV11-3 and TRBJ1-1; the D gene is possibly TRBD1 (5 bases). The CDR3 covers 13 residues. Trimming left V 5 bases short and J 4 bases short, with 11 bases between. Germline V gene data show CDR1 as SGHNT and CDR2 as YENEEA.

The rearrangement uses TRBV25-1 and TRBJ2-3; possibly TRBD1 for D (6 bases). The CDR3 has 18 residues. The germline V and J ends were trimmed by 2 bases and 0 bases, with 18 bases remaining between them. The germline V gene encodes CDR1 MGHDK and CDR2 SYGVNS. Written as DNA, the CDR3 is TGTGCCAGCAGTGAAGCCGACAGGCAGATCCCTAGCACAGATACGCAGTATTTT. Its protein product is CASSEADRQIPSTDTQYF.

On this clone itself: Other DNA sequences in the sample encode the same CDR3. The V gene is TRBV5-1, the J gene TRBJ1-1; D is ambiguous. V lost 5 bases and J 7 bases, leaving 15 bases between the germline ends. The CDR3 is made up of 13 amino acids. Per germline, CDR1 SGHRS and CDR2 YFSETQ. The CDR3 is CASSTPGGGEAFF. CDR3 nucleotides: TGCGCCAGCAGTACCCCCGGCGGTGGTGAAGCTTTCTTT. The full variable domain, rest sourced from reference TRBV5-1 and TRBJ1-1, is KAGVTQTPRYLIKTRGQQVTLSCSPISGHRSVSWYQQTPGQGLQFLFEYFSETQRNKGNFPGRFSGRQFSNSRSEMNVSTLELGDSALYLCASSTPGGGEAFFGQGTRLTVV.

V gene TRBV5-1 combines with J gene TRBJ1-6; D not resolved. Trimming removed 4 bases from V and 6 bases from J, with 8 bases in between. In germline, CDR1 is SGHRS, CDR2 YFSETQ. This CDR3 comprises 13 residues. The CDR3 coding sequence is TGCGCCAGCAGCGGAGGAAGTAATTCACCCCTCCACTTT. This codes for CASSGGSNSPLHF. Looking up the rest from reference TRBV5-1 and TRBJ1-6 gives the full variable domain: KAGVTQTPRYLIKTRGQQVTLSCSPISGHRSVSWYQQTPGQGLQFLFEYFSETQRNKGNFPGRFSGRQFSNSRSEMNVSTLELGDSALYLCASSGGSNSPLHFGNGTRLTVT.